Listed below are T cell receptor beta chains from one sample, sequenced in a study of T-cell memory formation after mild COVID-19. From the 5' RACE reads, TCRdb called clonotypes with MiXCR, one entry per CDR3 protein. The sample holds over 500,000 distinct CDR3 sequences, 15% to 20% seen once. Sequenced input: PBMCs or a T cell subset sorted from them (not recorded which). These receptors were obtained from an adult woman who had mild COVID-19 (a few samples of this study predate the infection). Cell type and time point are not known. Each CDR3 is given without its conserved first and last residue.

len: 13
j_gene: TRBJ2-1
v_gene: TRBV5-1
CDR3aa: ASSYIQGAYNEQF

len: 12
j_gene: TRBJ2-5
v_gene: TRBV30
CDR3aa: AWSEASWIGTQY

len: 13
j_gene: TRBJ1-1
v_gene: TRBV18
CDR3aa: ASSQQENGNTEAF

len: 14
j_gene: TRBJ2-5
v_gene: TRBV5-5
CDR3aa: ASSFRLAGGVETQY

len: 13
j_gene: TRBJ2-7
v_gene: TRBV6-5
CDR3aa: ASSRGQGLAYEQY

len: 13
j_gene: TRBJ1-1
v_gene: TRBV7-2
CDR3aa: ASIPDRGANTEAF

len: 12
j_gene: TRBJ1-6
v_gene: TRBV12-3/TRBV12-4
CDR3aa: ASSPWAVNSPLH

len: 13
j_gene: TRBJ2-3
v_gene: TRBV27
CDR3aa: ASSLRTSGADTQY

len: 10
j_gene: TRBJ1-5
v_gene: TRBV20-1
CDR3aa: SAREGQRPQH

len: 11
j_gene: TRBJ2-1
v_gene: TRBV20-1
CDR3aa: SAWDRGGTEQF

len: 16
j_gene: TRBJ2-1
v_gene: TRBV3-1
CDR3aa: ASSPRTLLAGAYNEQF

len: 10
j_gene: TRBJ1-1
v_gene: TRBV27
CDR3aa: ASSSPGAQAF

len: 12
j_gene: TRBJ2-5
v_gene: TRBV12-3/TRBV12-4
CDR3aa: ASSYGTGGETQY

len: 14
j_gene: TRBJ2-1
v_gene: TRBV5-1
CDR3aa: ASSPVASGRNNEQF

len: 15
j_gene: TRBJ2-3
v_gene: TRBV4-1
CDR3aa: ASSQVGPQILTDTQY

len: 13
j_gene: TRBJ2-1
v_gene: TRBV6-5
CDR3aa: ASSPLGLAGLEQF

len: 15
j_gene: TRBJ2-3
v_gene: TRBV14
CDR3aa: ASRPAIPAGVPDTQY

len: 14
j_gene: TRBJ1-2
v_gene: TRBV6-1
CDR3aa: ASMPGPGSGGYGYT

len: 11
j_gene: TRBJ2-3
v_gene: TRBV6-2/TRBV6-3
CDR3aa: ASREQGTDTQY

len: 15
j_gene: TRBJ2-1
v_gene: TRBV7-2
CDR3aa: ASSQLTEAVQYNEQF

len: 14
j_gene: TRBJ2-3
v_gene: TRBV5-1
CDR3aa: ASSLEAGTGTDTQY

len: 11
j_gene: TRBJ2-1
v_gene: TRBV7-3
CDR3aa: ASSLGVVNEQF

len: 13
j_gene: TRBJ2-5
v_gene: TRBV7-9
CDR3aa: ASSRGQPVQETQY

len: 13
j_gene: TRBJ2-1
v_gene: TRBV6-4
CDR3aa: ASSAEGQMYNEQF

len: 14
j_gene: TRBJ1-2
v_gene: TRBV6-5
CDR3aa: ASSRDRGHWSYGYT

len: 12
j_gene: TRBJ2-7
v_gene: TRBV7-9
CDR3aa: ASSGSDGRYEQY

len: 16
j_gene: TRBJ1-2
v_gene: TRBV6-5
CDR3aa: ASSYSRFSRGSAYGYT

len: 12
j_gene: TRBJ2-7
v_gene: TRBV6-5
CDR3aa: ASSKDRGPYEQY

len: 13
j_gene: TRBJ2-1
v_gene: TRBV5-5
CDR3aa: ASSLSSSGSNEQF

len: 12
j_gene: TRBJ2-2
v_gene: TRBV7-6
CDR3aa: ASSLGRHTGELF

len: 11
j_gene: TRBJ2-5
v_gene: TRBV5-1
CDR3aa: ASSLDGLETQY

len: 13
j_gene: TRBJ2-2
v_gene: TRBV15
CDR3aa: ATSRTSGTTGELF

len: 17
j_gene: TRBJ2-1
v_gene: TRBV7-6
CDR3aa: ASSLGVLGGDASYNEQF

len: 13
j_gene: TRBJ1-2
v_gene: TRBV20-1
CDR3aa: SARVVPGTTNGYT

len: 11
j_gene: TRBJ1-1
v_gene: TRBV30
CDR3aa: AWSVTVNTEAF

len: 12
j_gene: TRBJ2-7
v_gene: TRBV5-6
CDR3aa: ASSRGLGTYEQY

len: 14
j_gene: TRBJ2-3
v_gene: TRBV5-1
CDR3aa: ASKGTSGSVTDTQY

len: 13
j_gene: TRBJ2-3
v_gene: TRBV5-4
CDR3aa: ASSTGTLNTDTQY

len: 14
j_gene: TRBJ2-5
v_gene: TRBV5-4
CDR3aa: ASSLGVVGGAETQY

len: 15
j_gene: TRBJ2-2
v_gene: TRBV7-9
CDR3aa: ASSASRGLLGTGELF

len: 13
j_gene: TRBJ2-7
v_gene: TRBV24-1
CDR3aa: ATSDGVGRTYEQY

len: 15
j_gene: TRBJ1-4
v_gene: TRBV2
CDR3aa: ASSEALRGNSWGKLF

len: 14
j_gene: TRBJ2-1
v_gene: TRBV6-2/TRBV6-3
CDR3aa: ASSLWVSSGRGEQF

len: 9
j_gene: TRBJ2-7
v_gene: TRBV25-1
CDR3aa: ASSDPYEQY